This is a list of T cell receptor beta chains from one sample in a study of blood T cell repertoires in COVID-19. Generated by immunoSEQ multiplex PCR, the TCRdb table keeps only in-frame clones and is missing some. This sample has roughly 200,000 clones; approximately 91% occur once, and the top ten carry 5.5% to 7.5%. Source material: peripheral blood. The receptors here all came from a man aged 35 to 55 with acute or convalescent COVID-19. The CDR3 runs from the conserved cysteine through the conserved F or W. D genes are given only for firm matches. Clone size, where shown, is once, few, many, or a class for clones that have expanded.

TRBJ2-3 TRBD2 TRBV13 . CASSFLRGVPDTQYF TGTGCCAGCAGCTTTTTGCGGGGGGTACCCGATACGCAGTATTTT
TRBJ1-2 TRBD1 TRBV5-6 . CASNAPGQPDPIYGYTF TGTGCCAGCAACGCTCCGGGACAGCCTGATCCTATCTACGGCTACACCTTC
TRBJ2-3 . TRBV29-1 . CSVGTAPRGDTQYF TGCAGCGTTGGAACGGCCCCCCGGGGAGATACGCAGTATTTT
TRBJ1-5 TRBD1 TRBV2 . CASRAGTGVRNQPQHF TGTGCCAGCAGAGCCGGGACAGGGGTCCGAAATCAGCCCCAGCATTTT
TRBJ2-1 . TRBV12-5 . CASEWGSSYNEQFF TGTGCTAGTGAGTGGGGCAGCTCCTACAATGAGCAGTTCTTC
TRBJ2-2 TRBD1 TRBV5-5 once CASSPDRVATGELFF TGTGCCAGCAGCCCCGACAGGGTGGCCACCGGGGAGCTGTTTTTT
TRBJ2-6 TRBD1 TRBV5-1 . CASRYGQGAPSDSGANVLTF TGCGCCAGCAGATATGGACAGGGGGCTCCCTCCGACTCTGGGGCCAACGTCCTGACTTTC
TRBJ2-5 TRBD1 TRBV5-1 . CASSLARTGVPLAQETQYF TGCGCCAGCAGCTTGGCCCGGACAGGAGTCCCTCTCGCGCAAGAGACCCAGTACTTC
TRBJ2-1 TRBD2 TRBV5-1 . CASRLAGGPNEQFF TGCGCCAGCAGGCTAGCGGGGGGGCCCAATGAGCAGTTCTTC
TRBJ1-2 TRBD1 TRBV6-6 . CASTGGGRVSNYGYTF TGTGCCAGCACCGGAGGGGGCAGGGTATCCAACTATGGCTACACCTTC
TRBJ1-2 . TRBV5-8 . CASSFRGTGGTF TGTGCCAGCAGCTTCCGCGGGACCGGCGGAACCTTC
TRBJ2-1 TRBD1 TRBV7-3 . CASSLDRVGNEQFF TGTGCCAGCAGCCTAGACAGGGTAGGCAATGAGCAGTTCTTC
TRBJ1-2 . TRBV5-1 . CASSLAQGSFGYTF TGCGCCAGCAGCTTGGCCCAGGGGAGTTTTGGCTACACCTTC
TRBJ1-5 . TRBV7-8 . CASSLVGAGQPQHF TGTGCCAGCAGCTTAGTGGGGGCCGGTCAGCCCCAGCATTTT
TRBJ1-1 TRBD1 TRBV18 . CASSPTAGTADTEAFF TGTGCCAGCTCGCCTACCGCCGGGACAGCAGACACTGAAGCTTTCTTT
TRBJ2-1 TRBD1 TRBV4-2 once CASSQGWTGLTKAQNEQFF TGTGCCAGCAGCCAAGGGTGGACAGGACTCACAAAAGCACAGAATGAGCAGTTCTTC
TRBJ2-7 TRBD2 TRBV3-1/TRBV3-2 . CASSQGAGGPYEQYF TGTGCCAGCAGCCAGGGAGCGGGGGGGCCCTACGAGCAGTACTTC
TRBJ2-3 . TRBV27 . CASSFPSTDTQYF TGTGCCAGCAGTTTTCCTAGCACAGATACGCAGTATTTT
TRBJ2-3 . TRBV12-2 . CASRSAPGGDTDTQYF TGTGCAAGTCGCTCCGCACCCGGCGGGGACACAGATACGCAGTATTTT
TRBJ2-7 . TRBV6-5 . CASSYFRGAPYEQYF TGTGCCAGCAGTTACTTCAGGGGTGCCCCCTACGAGCAGTACTTC
TRBJ2-3 . TRBV29-1 . CSVEDPRTTQSTDTQYF TGCAGCGTTGAAGACCCTAGGACTACCCAAAGCACAGATACGCAGTATTTT
TRBJ2-1 TRBD2 TRBV19 . CASSPGLAGGQSSYNEQFF TGTGCCAGTAGTCCGGGACTAGCGGGGGGGCAGAGCTCCTACAATGAGCAGTTCTTC
TRBJ1-2 TRBD1 TRBV5-1 . CASSSGQGHYGYTF TGCGCCAGCAGCTCGGGACAGGGCCATTATGGCTACACCTTC
TRBJ2-7 . TRBV27 . CASSSTGPLSGQYF TGTGCCAGCAGTTCGACAGGACCCTTATCGGGGCAGTACTTC
TRBJ2-1 TRBD2 TRBV5-1 . CASSLATGGQDNEQFF TGCGCCAGCAGCTTGGCCACGGGAGGGCAGGATAATGAGCAGTTCTTC
TRBJ2-5 . TRBV28 . CASSLGGLGKEQETQYF TGTGCCAGCAGTTTAGGGGGGTTAGGAAAAGAACAAGAGACCCAGTACTTC
TRBJ2-3 TRBD2 TRBV4-3 . CASSHTSGGANAQNTQYF TGCGCCAGCAGCCATACTAGCGGGGGAGCAAATGCACAGAATACGCAGTATTTT
TRBJ2-7 . TRBV19 . CASSRQDRPAPNEQYF TGTGCCAGTAGTAGGCAAGACAGGCCAGCCCCCAACGAGCAGTACTTC
TRBJ1-1 TRBD1 TRBV6-5 . CASSPRTGAGTEAFF TGTGCCAGCAGTCCACGGACAGGGGCGGGCACTGAAGCTTTCTTT
TRBJ1-1 . TRBV12-3/TRBV12-4 . CAITGGTEAFF TGTGCCATCACCGGGGGTACTGAAGCTTTCTTT
TRBJ1-4 . TRBV5-1 . CASSSGAATNEKLFF TGCGCCAGCAGCTCGGGAGCAGCAACTAATGAAAAACTGTTTTTT
TRBJ1-5 . TRBV1 . CTSSPQTEDTSNQPQHF TGCACCAGCAGCCCCCAGACCGAAGACACGAGCAATCAGCCCCAGCATTTT
TRBJ1-2 . TRBV20-1 . CSASPAAGYTF TGCAGTGCTAGCCCTGCGGCGGGCTACACCTTC
TRBJ2-2 TRBD1 TRBV27 . CASSFTGGVGTGELFF TGTGCCAGCAGTTTTACAGGGGGCGTCGGCACCGGGGAGCTGTTTTTT
TRBJ1-5 TRBD1 TRBV28 once CASSLIDRGPQPQHF TGTGCCAGCAGTCTTATCGACAGGGGGCCTCAGCCCCAGCATTTT
TRBJ2-2 TRBD2 TRBV3-1/TRBV3-2 once CASSPGLAGTGELFF TGTGCCAGCAGCCCGGGACTAGCCGGCACCGGGGAGCTGTTTTTT
TRBJ1-2 TRBD1 TRBV18 . CASSPDRGQYGYTF TGTGCCAGCTCACCGGACAGGGGGCAATATGGCTACACCTTC
TRBJ1-3 TRBD1 TRBV4-2 . CASSQPGQGLSGNTIYF TGTGCCAGCAGCCAACCGGGACAGGGGCTCTCTGGAAACACCATATATTTT
TRBJ1-1 TRBD1 TRBV19 . CASRQDHRDSTEAFF TGTGCCAGTAGACAAGATCACCGGGACAGCACTGAAGCTTTCTTT
TRBJ1-1 TRBD1 TRBV13 . CASSSTDRAGRALDTEAFF TGTGCCAGCAGCTCGACGGACAGGGCGGGGCGGGCTTTGGACACTGAAGCTTTCTTT